The present entry profiles one T cell receptor beta chain with its context. Its matching antigen is unknown. 13 Jbeta primers and 60 Vbeta primers were used for the PCR. The table came from immunoSEQ multiplex PCR; TCRdb's copy has only in-frame clones and leaves some out. Here the sample spans roughly 100,000 clones, over 70% being singletons. Donors counted as nominally healthy when sampled, yet unrecorded immune exposures were likely. Germline V gives CDR1 SEHNR, CDR2 FQNEAQ (reference sequence). The V and J ends lost 2 bases and 1 base respectively, with 5 bases between them. The CDR3 is 14 residues long. The data derive from a study of cytomegalovirus exposure and HLA in healthy donors. Overall study findings and caveats: Published work reported that the classifier diagnosed cytomegalovirus status with high specificity and sensitivity. A later examination showed that TCR association rates differed by HLA locus, with DRB1 most and HLA-C fewest. TCR beta sequences numbering 15,000 to 20,000 were associated with HLA alleles at 0.05 false discovery rate in a later analysis.

The chain carries TRBV7-9 and TRBJ2-2; D gene ambiguous. Sequenced sample: PBMCs. The origin of this receptor is a female donor in good health and CMV-seronegative. CDR3 coding DNA: TGTGCCAGCAGCTTATCCGGGAACACCGGGGAGCTGTTTTTT. Its translation: CASSLSGNTGELFF.